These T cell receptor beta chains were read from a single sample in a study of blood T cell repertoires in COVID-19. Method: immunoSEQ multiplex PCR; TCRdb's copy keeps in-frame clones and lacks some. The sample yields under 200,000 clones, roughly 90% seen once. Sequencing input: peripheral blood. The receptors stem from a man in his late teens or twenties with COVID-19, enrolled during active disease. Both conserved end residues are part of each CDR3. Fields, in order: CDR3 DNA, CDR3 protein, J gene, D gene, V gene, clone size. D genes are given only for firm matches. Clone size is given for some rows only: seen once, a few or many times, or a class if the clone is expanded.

DNA: TGTGCCTGGAGTGAGGGGACCTACGAGCAGTACTTC; CDR3: CAWSEGTYEQYF; J: TRBJ2-7; D: .; V: TRBV30; size: .
DNA: TGTGCCAGCAGCTTGGACCCGGACACACAAGAGACCCAGTACTTC; CDR3: CASSLDPDTQETQYF; J: TRBJ2-5; D: .; V: TRBV5-4; size: .
DNA: TGTGCCTGGAGTGCAGATAGCGGTTCCTACGAGCAGTACTTC; CDR3: CAWSADSGSYEQYF; J: TRBJ2-7; D: .; V: TRBV30; size: .
DNA: TGTGCCAGCAGCCAAACACTAGCGGGCTTAACAGATACGCAGTATTTT; CDR3: CASSQTLAGLTDTQYF; J: TRBJ2-3; D: TRBD2; V: TRBV3-1/TRBV3-2; size: .
DNA: TGCGCCAGCAGCTTGGCGGCAGGGGGCCTTAACACTGAAGCTTTCTTT; CDR3: CASSLAAGGLNTEAFF; J: TRBJ1-1; D: TRBD1; V: TRBV5-1; size: .
DNA: TGTGCCAGCAGCTTTAACGGGGAGCTGTTTTTT; CDR3: CASSFNGELFF; J: TRBJ2-2; D: .; V: TRBV11-3; size: .
DNA: TGCGCCAGCAGCTCTATAATCCAGGGTCACAACACCGGGGAGCTGTTTTTT; CDR3: CASSSIIQGHNTGELFF; J: TRBJ2-2; D: .; V: TRBV5-1; size: .
DNA: TGTGCCAGCAGCCTTATCTCCCTTATGAGCAATGAGCAGTTCTTC; CDR3: CASSLISLMSNEQFF; J: TRBJ2-1; D: .; V: TRBV27; size: .
DNA: TGTGCCAGCAAGGAACAGGGGTCCTACGAGCAGTACTTC; CDR3: CASKEQGSYEQYF; J: TRBJ2-7; D: TRBD1; V: TRBV27; size: .
DNA: TGCAGCTTTGTACCGGGAGGGTTATACAATGAGCAGTTCTTC; CDR3: CSFVPGGLYNEQFF; J: TRBJ2-1; D: TRBD2; V: TRBV29-1; size: .
DNA: TGTGCCAGCAGTTACCTGAGCTCCTATAATTCACCCCTCCACTTT; CDR3: CASSYLSSYNSPLHF; J: TRBJ1-6; D: .; V: TRBV6-2/TRBV6-3; size: .
DNA: TGTGCCAGCAGCTTGAAGAGGAGGATTGTAGGAAACACCATATATTTT; CDR3: CASSLKRRIVGNTIYF; J: TRBJ1-3; D: .; V: TRBV5-6; size: .
DNA: TGTGCCAGCTCACCAGGCAATAGCAATCAGCCCCAGCATTTT; CDR3: CASSPGNSNQPQHF; J: TRBJ1-5; D: .; V: TRBV18; size: .
DNA: TGTGCCAGCAGTCTTCCCCGGGACAGAGCCATGAAGGACACTGAAGCTTTCTTT; CDR3: CASSLPRDRAMKDTEAFF; J: TRBJ1-1; D: TRBD1; V: TRBV6-2/TRBV6-3; size: .
DNA: TGTGCCAGCAGCCCCAACCCAGGGCCCAAGTACATTCAGTACTTC; CDR3: CASSPNPGPKYIQYF; J: TRBJ2-4; D: .; V: TRBV14; size: .
DNA: TGCAGCGCCGAATCAGGGGGCTTCAATGGCTACACCTTC; CDR3: CSAESGGFNGYTF; J: TRBJ1-2; D: TRBD1; V: TRBV29-1; size: .
DNA: TGTGCCAGCAGCCCCGGGGGACAGATCACTGAAGCTTTCTTT; CDR3: CASSPGGQITEAFF; J: TRBJ1-1; D: TRBD1; V: TRBV7-3; size: .
DNA: TGTGCCAGTAGTATAGATGGGGGACAGGGGTTCCAGCCCCAGCATTTT; CDR3: CASSIDGGQGFQPQHF; J: TRBJ1-5; D: TRBD1; V: TRBV19; size: .
DNA: TGTGCCAGCAGGCCGGGACAGGGTGGGACTGAAGCTTTCTTT; CDR3: CASRPGQGGTEAFF; J: TRBJ1-1; D: TRBD1; V: TRBV27; size: .
DNA: TGTGCCAGTAGTATTTCAGGGTCTGGGGCCAACGTCCTGACTTTC; CDR3: CASSISGSGANVLTF; J: TRBJ2-6; D: .; V: TRBV19; size: .
DNA: TGCGCCAGCAGCCTGCCCCTGGGGAGCGGGAGGGTCGATGAGCAGTTCTTC; CDR3: CASSLPLGSGRVDEQFF; J: TRBJ2-1; D: TRBD2; V: TRBV4-1; size: .
DNA: TGTGCCAGCAGTTTTTGGCGGAGCCCTAATGAAAAACTGCTTTTT; CDR3: CASSFWRSPNEKLLF; J: TRBJ1-4; D: .; V: TRBV28; size: .
DNA: TGTGCCAGCAGCTTGGCCCCAGGCAAGAGCTCCTACGAGCAGTACTTC; CDR3: CASSLAPGKSSYEQYF; J: TRBJ2-7; D: .; V: TRBV5-5; size: .
DNA: TGCGCCAGCAGCCAAAGAGCGGACAGCAAAAACACTGAAGCTTTCTTT; CDR3: CASSQRADSKNTEAFF; J: TRBJ1-1; D: .; V: TRBV4-3; size: .
DNA: TGTGCCAGTACGAAGCTTTTAAACACCGGGGAGCTGTTTTTT; CDR3: CASTKLLNTGELFF; J: TRBJ2-2; D: .; V: TRBV19; size: .
DNA: TGTGCCAGCAGTTATCGGACAGGGGGCGATGTCACCCCCTACAATGAGCAGTTCTTC; CDR3: CASSYRTGGDVTPYNEQFF; J: TRBJ2-1; D: TRBD1; V: TRBV28; size: .
DNA: TGTGCCAGCAAGGAAGTGCCGCGGGACCAAGAGACCCAGTACTTC; CDR3: CASKEVPRDQETQYF; J: TRBJ2-5; D: .; V: TRBV28; size: .
DNA: TGTGCCTGGACCCGGGACAGGGTGACCAAAAACATTCAGTACTTC; CDR3: CAWTRDRVTKNIQYF; J: TRBJ2-4; D: TRBD1; V: TRBV30; size: .
DNA: TGTGCCAGCAGTCCTACAGGGGCCGCACCCTACGAGCAGTACTTC; CDR3: CASSPTGAAPYEQYF; J: TRBJ2-7; D: TRBD1; V: TRBV6-6; size: .
DNA: TGTGCCAGCGGGACAGGGGGCGTCAGCTCCTACGAGCAGTACTTC; CDR3: CASGTGGVSSYEQYF; J: TRBJ2-7; D: TRBD1; V: TRBV5-6; size: once
DNA: TGTGCCAGCAGCCAACCGGGACTAGCGGGATCTCTCTGGGGTACGCAGTATTTT; CDR3: CASSQPGLAGSLWGTQYF; J: TRBJ2-3; D: TRBD2; V: TRBV16; size: .
DNA: TGTGCCAGCAGCGTAGATAACAATGAGCAGTTCTTC; CDR3: CASSVDNNEQFF; J: TRBJ2-1; D: .; V: TRBV9; size: .
DNA: TGCAGCGTTTCGGCAGGCACTGGAAACACCATATATTTT; CDR3: CSVSAGTGNTIYF; J: TRBJ1-3; D: .; V: TRBV29-1; size: .
DNA: TGTGCCAGCAGTTTAGGGGACAGGTCAGCAACTAATGAAAAACTGCTTTTT; CDR3: CASSLGDRSATNEKLLF; J: TRBJ1-4; D: TRBD1; V: TRBV28; size: .
DNA: TGTGCCAGCAGTGGTGAAGTCAATCGAGGCTACGAGCAGTACTTC; CDR3: CASSGEVNRGYEQYF; J: TRBJ2-7; D: .; V: TRBV2; size: few
DNA: TGTGCCAGCATCAACAGGGGGAGCCCTTATGGCTACACCTTC; CDR3: CASINRGSPYGYTF; J: TRBJ1-2; D: TRBD1; V: TRBV6-5; size: .
DNA: TGTGCCAGCAGGCCTACAGGGTTGTACGAGCAGTACTTC; CDR3: CASRPTGLYEQYF; J: TRBJ2-7; D: .; V: TRBV28; size: .
DNA: TGTGCCACCAGTGGGGAGGGCAGGGCCCTAGTAGAGCAGTTCTTC; CDR3: CATSGEGRALVEQFF; J: TRBJ2-1; D: TRBD2; V: TRBV24-1; size: .
DNA: TGTGCCAGCTCCCCCCGGGCGAACACCGGGGAGCTGTTTTTT; CDR3: CASSPRANTGELFF; J: TRBJ2-2; D: .; V: TRBV18; size: few
DNA: TGTGCCTGGAATGCCCGGGAGAACACTGAAGCTTTCTTT; CDR3: CAWNARENTEAFF; J: TRBJ1-1; D: .; V: TRBV30; size: .
DNA: TGTGCCAGTAGTATAAGGACTTCCCAGGACGAGCAGTACTTC; CDR3: CASSIRTSQDEQYF; J: TRBJ2-7; D: .; V: TRBV19; size: .
DNA: TGTGCCAGCAGGCCCGGACCGGACAGCAGCAGTTCACCCCTCCACTTT; CDR3: CASRPGPDSSSSPLHF; J: TRBJ1-6; D: .; V: TRBV14; size: .
DNA: TGTGCCTGGAGTCTGCCCTGGACACGGTCCTACGAGCAGTACTTC; CDR3: CAWSLPWTRSYEQYF; J: TRBJ2-7; D: .; V: TRBV30; size: .
DNA: TGTGCCAGCAGGGGCACGCGGGGGCGGACTGAAGCTTTCTTT; CDR3: CASRGTRGRTEAFF; J: TRBJ1-1; D: .; V: TRBV2; size: .
DNA: TGTGCCTGGAGCTCTAACGCTCTGAACACTGAAGCTTTCTTT; CDR3: CAWSSNALNTEAFF; J: TRBJ1-1; D: .; V: TRBV30; size: .
DNA: TGTGCCAGCAGTTACTCGGCTAGCGGGAGCTACGAGCAGTACTTC; CDR3: CASSYSASGSYEQYF; J: TRBJ2-7; D: TRBD2; V: TRBV6-5; size: .
DNA: TGTGCCAGCACCCTTTGGACAGGGGGGAACACTGAAGCTTTCTTT; CDR3: CASTLWTGGNTEAFF; J: TRBJ1-1; D: TRBD1; V: TRBV6-5; size: .
DNA: TGCAGCGTCTCGGTAGCGGGAGGTAAGAATGAGCAGTTCTTC; CDR3: CSVSVAGGKNEQFF; J: TRBJ2-1; D: TRBD2; V: TRBV29-1; size: .
DNA: TGTGCCAGCAGCCTCGGTAATTCACCCCTCCACTTT; CDR3: CASSLGNSPLHF; J: TRBJ1-6; D: .; V: TRBV5-8; size: .
DNA: TGTGCCTGGAATAGTTTCGAGAACTCTGGAAACACCATATATTTT; CDR3: CAWNSFENSGNTIYF; J: TRBJ1-3; D: .; V: TRBV30; size: .
DNA: TGCGCCAGCAGCCAAGAAGCCCTTGACAGGGCCCCCTACAATGAGCAGTTCTTC; CDR3: CASSQEALDRAPYNEQFF; J: TRBJ2-1; D: TRBD1; V: TRBV4-3; size: .
DNA: TGCAGCGTTTTAGGTGGGGGAGGCTATGGCTACACCTTC; CDR3: CSVLGGGGYGYTF; J: TRBJ1-2; D: .; V: TRBV29-1; size: .
DNA: TGTGCCAGCAGCGACCCCTCAGAGGCGGCGAACACCGGGGAGCTGTTTTTT; CDR3: CASSDPSEAANTGELFF; J: TRBJ2-2; D: .; V: TRBV9; size: .
DNA: TGCAGCGTTGACCTGAGCGGGAGGGCCTATGAGCAGTTCTTC; CDR3: CSVDLSGRAYEQFF; J: TRBJ2-1; D: TRBD2; V: TRBV29-1; size: .
DNA: TGTGCCTGGAGTACGCACAACTCTGGGGCCAACGTCCTGACTTTC; CDR3: CAWSTHNSGANVLTF; J: TRBJ2-6; D: .; V: TRBV30; size: .
DNA: TGTGCCAGCAGTTTGAATGGACAGGGCCTTCACGACTATGGCTACACCTTC; CDR3: CASSLNGQGLHDYGYTF; J: TRBJ1-2; D: TRBD1; V: TRBV27; size: few
DNA: TGTGCCAGCAGCCAAGAACTTGGACAGGGGCCTGGCTACACCTTC; CDR3: CASSQELGQGPGYTF; J: TRBJ1-2; D: TRBD1; V: TRBV4-2; size: few
DNA: TGTGCCAGCAGCTTAGGAATACTAGCGGGACGAGCCAAAAACATTCAGTACTTC; CDR3: CASSLGILAGRAKNIQYF; J: TRBJ2-4; D: TRBD2; V: TRBV7-2; size: .
DNA: TGTGCCAGCAGCTTGGATTCGGGGGAGCTGTTTTTT; CDR3: CASSLDSGELFF; J: TRBJ2-2; D: .; V: TRBV5-5; size: .
DNA: TGTGCCATCAGTGATTTAGCGGGAGGGCCGGGGGAGCAGTACTTC; CDR3: CAISDLAGGPGEQYF; J: TRBJ2-7; D: TRBD2; V: TRBV10-3; size: .